What follows describes a single T cell receptor beta chain. This sample is drawn from a study of pediatric ulcerative colitis. Each sample received Survey-level depth of up to 500,000 reads. Assay: immunoSEQ multiplex PCR; the TCRdb copy retains only in-frame clones and omits some. This table holds tens of thousands of clones, 78% found once. This CDR3 has 17 amino acids. Germline CDR1 and CDR2: MNHEY and SMNVEV (reference sequence). V lost 3 bases to trimming and J lost 2 bases; unmatched junction nucleotides: 6. One to two pinch biopsies were taken from the rectum during colonoscopy. This TCR was sampled from a girl aged 10 to 17 with moderate ulcerative colitis. Sequencing input: gut tissue. The gene calls are TRBV27 and TRBJ2-3; 12 bases align to TRBD1. CDR3 bases: TGTGCCAGCAGTTTCTGGCCGGGACAGGGGGCCACAGATACGCAGTATTTT. This sequence encodes CASSFWPGQGATDTQYF.